This entry describes one TCR beta chain. CD4+CD25+CD127- Tregs, CD4+CD25- non-Tregs, CD4 and CD8 cells were sorted. After removal of 0 bases from V and 9 bases from J, the junction contained 13 bases not matched to a gene. This CDR3 has 18 residues. Germline V gene lookup returns CDR1 SGHNT and CDR2 YYREEE (reference sequence). The sample is drawn from a study of Tregs in tolerant kidney transplant recipients. Libraries were prepared by immunoSEQ multiplex PCR; TCRdb keeps only in-frame clonotypes and omits some of them. The sample has some 60,000 clones; around four fifths are singletons. Sequencing used CD4+ T cells from blood. The rearrangement uses TRBV5-4 and TRBJ2-4, with 12 bases matching TRBD2. This receptor was obtained from a human donor in good health. CDR3 protein: CASSLVGLAGKGGVIQYF. DNA for the CDR3: TGTGCCAGCAGCTTGGTTGGACTAGCGGGAAAGGGGGGTGTCATTCAGTACTTC.